These 27 T cell receptor beta chains came from one sample sequenced in a study of blood T cell repertoires in COVID-19. Profiling relied on immunoSEQ multiplex PCR, and the TCRdb table lists in-frame clones only, not all of them. In the table there are about 300,000 clones, just under 90% of which are singletons. The sequenced sample consisted of PBMCs or T cells enriched from blood (not recorded which). These receptors originate from a woman between 45 and 65 years old who had been exposed to COVID-19.

V usage is TRBV4-2 and J usage is TRBJ2-5; no reliable D call. The V and J ends lost 1 base and 5 bases respectively, with 8 bases between them. CDR1 and CDR2 from the germline V gene are LGHNA and YNFKEQ. The CDR3 is 13 residues long. Here the CDR3 DNA reads TGTGCCAGCAGCCAAGGGCCCGGGGAGACCCAGTACTTC. This codes for CASSQGPGETQYF.

The chain employs TRBV18 and TRBJ2-5; a weak D match, TRBD2 (6 bases). CDR1 and CDR2 (germline): KGHSH, LQKENI. V dropped 4 bases and J dropped 2 bases, with 20 bases sitting between them. This CDR3 spans 17 amino acids. The CDR3 is CASSRGSGSREQETQYF. CDR3 DNA: TGTGCCAGCTCACGAGGGTCGGGGTCGCGGGAACAAGAGACCCAGTACTTC.

The rearrangement links TRBV2 to TRBJ2-1; D perhaps matches TRBD2 (6 bases). CDR1 and CDR2 (germline): SNHLY, FYNNEI. The V end lost 4 bases, the J end lost 0 bases, and 19 bases lay between the germline ends. The CDR3 loop spans 18 amino acids. The CDR3 is CASSVGPGTDLSYNEQFF. CDR3 bases: TGTGCCAGCAGTGTGGGTCCCGGGACTGATCTCTCCTACAATGAGCAGTTCTTC. Based on the CDR3 plus reference TRBV2 and TRBJ2-1, the full variable domain is EPEVTQTPSHQVTQMGQEVILRCVPISNHLYFYWYRQILGQKVEFLVSFYNNEISEKSEIFDDQFSVERPDGSNFTLKIRSTKLEDSAMYFCASSVGPGTDLSYNEQFFGPGTRLTVL.

V gene TRBV4-2 combines with J gene TRBJ1-5; 10 bases map to TRBD1. Trimming at V came to 3 bases and at J to 1 base, leaving 3 bases not matched to a gene. The CDR3 spans 16 residues. CDR1 is LGHNA, CDR2 YNFKEQ, per germline. CDR3: CASSHGTGESNQPQHF. DNA of the CDR3: TGTGCCAGCAGCCACGGGACAGGGGAGAGCAATCAGCCCCAGCATTTT.

The chain combines TRBV5-4 with TRBJ2-3; 11 positions match TRBD2. CDR3 length: 17 residues. The V gene end was trimmed by 3 bases and the J gene end by 1 base; junction bases not matched to a gene: 7. Looked up from germline, CDR1 is SGHNT and CDR2 is YYREEE (reference sequence). The CDR3 coding sequence is TGTGCCAGCAGCTGGCCCTCTAGCGGGGGGCGCACAGATACGCAGTATTTT. Amino acids: CASSWPSSGGRTDTQYF.

V and J are TRBV5-1 and TRBJ1-1; TRBD1 matches 9 bases. J gave up 0 bases and V 0 bases, and 3 bases lay outside the gene matches. The CDR3 length is 16 residues. Per the germline V gene, CDR1 is SGHRS and CDR2 is YFSETQ. The CDR3 coding sequence is TGCGCCAGCAGCTTGGACGGACAGGGGATGAACACTGAAGCTTTCTTT. As protein: CASSLDGQGMNTEAFF.

The V gene is TRBV9, the J gene TRBJ1-2, with a tentative D call TRBD1 (6 bases). CDR1 and CDR2 (germline): SGDLS, YYNGEE. This CDR3 comprises 16 residues. V lost 4 bases and J 6 bases, leaving 22 bases between the germline ends. This CDR3 is CASSRDTQGAGDGYTF. The CDR3 DNA reads as TGTGCCAGCAGCCGGGACACCCAAGGGGCGGGGGATGGCTACACCTTC.

The chain recombines TRBV9 with TRBJ2-3; 10 bases map to TRBD2. The CDR3 runs to 18 residues. Per germline, CDR1 SGDLS and CDR2 YYNGEE. J was trimmed by 2 bases and V by 4 bases; bases with no gene match: 13. CDR3 DNA sequence: TGTGCCAGCAGCCCTAGCGGGGGCTCCGACCTAAACACAGATACGCAGTATTTT. It encodes CASSPSGGSDLNTDTQYF.

V usage is TRBV7-9 and J usage is TRBJ1-1; 7 bases are a match to TRBD1. CDR3 length equals 14 residues. Trimming cost V 5 bases and J 4 bases; bases outside gene matches: 7. Germline CDR1 reads SEHNR; CDR2 reads FQNEAQ (reference sequence). CDR3 DNA sequence: TGTGCCAGCAGCAACCGACAGGGAGGCACTGAAGCTTTCTTT. This translates into CASSNRQGGTEAFF.

This rearrangement joins TRBV5-5 to TRBJ1-4, with D possibly TRBD1 on 6 matching bases. Trimming took off 5 bases at V and 1 base at J, with 12 bases between the two ends. The CDR3 is 15 residues long. The germline CDR1 and CDR2 sequences are SGHKS and YYEKEE (reference sequence). CDR3 DNA: TGTGCCAGCAGTCTCCGGGACATAACTAATGAAAAACTGTTTTTT. Amino acids: CASSLRDITNEKLFF.

J is TRBJ2-7 and V is TRBV5-4; perhaps TRBD1 as D (5 bases). Germline values: CDR1 SGHNT, CDR2 YYREEE (reference sequence). The CDR3 runs to 13 residues. V lost 4 bases and J 9 bases, leaving 17 bases between the germline ends. CDR3 sequence (DNA): TGTGCCAGCAGCCCCTGGGGCCTGGGGTCGCAGTACTTC. This translates into CASSPWGLGSQYF.

This sequence joins TRBV6-5 and TRBJ1-4; D is possibly TRBD1 (6 bases). The CDR3 contains 15 residues. Trimming shortened V by 5 bases and J by 8 bases, and 18 bases separated the two germline ends. The V gene's germline CDR1 is MNHEY and CDR2 SVGAGI. The CDR3 is CASSPLAGAREKLFF. The DNA of the CDR3 is TGTGCCAGCAGTCCGCTGGCAGGGGCGAGGGAAAAACTGTTTTTT.

In the case of this clone: Other DNA sequences in the sample encode the same CDR3. The genes are TRBV28 and TRBJ1-5, with D perhaps TRBD1 (5 bases). This CDR3 has 14 amino acids. Germline V lookup: CDR1 MDHEN, CDR2 SYDVKM. Between the trimmed V and J ends, which lost 5 bases and 3 bases, there was a span of 11 bases. The CDR3 protein is CASSPQGNNQPQHF. CDR3 DNA sequence: TGTGCCAGCAGTCCTCAGGGAAACAATCAGCCCCAGCATTTT.

V and J are TRBV28 and TRBJ2-2, with 7 bases that match TRBD1. Trimming took 8 bases from V and 4 from J; bases not matched to a gene: 7. The CDR3 spans 14 residues. Looked up from germline, CDR1 is MDHEN and CDR2 is SYDVKM. CDR3 amino acids: CASVIGGSTGELFF. The CDR3 DNA reads as TGTGCCAGCGTGATAGGGGGCTCCACCGGGGAGCTGTTTTTT.

V gene TRBV28 combines with J gene TRBJ2-7, with D perhaps TRBD2 (6 bases). Germline CDR1 MDHEN, CDR2 SYDVKM. Trimming left V 4 bases short and J 0 bases short, with 10 bases between. The CDR3 is 14 amino acids. The DNA for the CDR3 is TGTGCCAGCAGTTATACGGGACTCTCCTACGAGCAGTACTTC. The encoded protein is CASSYTGLSYEQYF.

A word on this clone: Other DNA sequences in this sample translate to the same CDR3. The chain carries TRBV4-2 and TRBJ1-4; the match to TRBD1 covers 7 bases. This CDR3 contains 15 residues. Germline V gives CDR1 LGHNA, CDR2 YNFKEQ. V was pared by 0 bases and J by 2 bases, with 0 bases of the junction left unmatched. The CDR3 DNA follows: TGTGCCAGCAGCCAAGAAGGGGGCACTAATGAAAAACTGTTTTTT. This encodes CASSQEGGTNEKLFF.

The chain joins TRBV19 to TRBJ1-2; 10 bases are a match to TRBD1. The germline gives CDR1 LNHDA, CDR2 SQIVND (reference sequence). The V segment lost 4 bases and the J segment 4 bases; nucleotides outside the gene matches: 3. The CDR3 has 14 residues. The CDR3 DNA reads TGTGCCAGTAGTAAGACAGGGGGCTTCTATGGCTACACCTTC. This gives the protein CASSKTGGFYGYTF.

The V gene is TRBV3-1 (or the pseudogene TRBV3-2), the J gene TRBJ2-1; 9 bases are shared with TRBD1. Per germline, CDR1 LGHDT and CDR2 YNNKEL (reference sequence). Germline trimming cut 1 base from V and 7 bases from J; bases unmatched to any gene: 5. CDR3 length: 15 residues. CDR3 nucleotide sequence: TGTGCCAGCAGCCAAGGGACAGGGGTGAGGAATGAGCAGTTCTTC. Its translation: CASSQGTGVRNEQFF.

J is TRBJ2-3 and V is TRBV28; 7 bases fit TRBD1. This CDR3 spans 17 amino acids. In germline, CDR1 is MDHEN, CDR2 SYDVKM. Unmatched junction bases numbered 8, after V lost 1 base and J lost 1 base. In DNA form, the CDR3 reads TGTGCCAGCAGTTTATCTTACAGGGGACGGCGCACAGATACGCAGTATTTT. Residues: CASSLSYRGRRTDTQYF.

V is TRBV25-1 and J is TRBJ2-2; perhaps TRBD1 as D (5 bases). CDR1 and CDR2 from the germline V gene are MGHDK and SYGVNS. V lost 4 bases and J 4 bases, leaving 16 bases between the germline ends. The CDR3 covers 16 residues. CDR3 sequence: CASSALPGFGTGELFF. For the CDR3, the DNA is TGTGCCAGCAGTGCCCTACCAGGGTTCGGCACCGGGGAGCTGTTTTTT. Together with reference TRBV25-1 and TRBJ2-2, the CDR3 gives the full variable domain: EADIYQTPRYLVIGTGKKITLECSQTMGHDKMYWYQQDPGMELHLIHYSYGVNSTEKGDLSSESTVSRIRTEHFPLTLESARPSHTSQYLCASSALPGFGTGELFFGEGSRLTVL.

The chain uses TRBV7-9 and TRBJ1-1, with 9 bases fitting TRBD1. The CDR3 is 16 residues long. Germline assignment: CDR1 SEHNR and CDR2 FQNEAQ (reference sequence). V was pared by 11 bases and J by 0 bases, with 13 bases of the junction left unmatched. CDR3 amino acids: CAARSGTGKMNTEAFF. CDR3 nucleotide sequence: TGTGCCGCCCGCTCCGGGACAGGGAAAATGAACACTGAAGCTTTCTTT.

The chain links TRBV19 to TRBJ1-4; 7 nucleotides line up with TRBD1. This CDR3 contains 16 residues. V trimming: 1 base; J trimming: 4 bases; junction bases outside the gene matches: 6. Per the germline V gene, CDR1 is LNHDA and CDR2 is SQIVND (reference sequence). CDR3 amino acids: CASSIGPGQHNEKLFF. The CDR3 nucleotides read TGTGCCAGTAGTATAGGCCCGGGACAGCATAATGAAAAACTGTTTTTT.

V and J are TRBV5-6 and TRBJ2-7; TRBD1 might be the D (5 bases). V lost 2 bases, J lost 5 bases, and 11 bases lay in between. The CDR3 contains 13 residues. CDR1 is SGHDT, CDR2 YYEEEE, per germline. The DNA for the CDR3 is TGTGCCAGCAGCTTCTGGGGCTACAACGAGCAGTACTTC. This sequence encodes CASSFWGYNEQYF.

The V gene is TRBV4-1, the J gene TRBJ2-5; D call uncertain. Germline V gene sequence: CDR1 MGHRA, CDR2 YSYEKL. V lost 4 bases and J 2 bases, leaving 11 bases between the germline ends. The CDR3 runs 14 residues. The CDR3 coding sequence is TGCGCCAGCAGCCCCAACAGCCCACAAGAGACCCAGTACTTC. Translation: CASSPNSPQETQYF.

The chain recombines TRBV3-1 (or the pseudogene TRBV3-2) with TRBJ1-2, with D unresolved. V lost 0 bases, J lost 7 bases, and 18 bases lay in between. CDR1 is LGHDT and CDR2 is YNNKEL in the germline V gene (reference sequence). The CDR3 is 16 residues long. CDR3 in amino acids: CASSQDHRQTGSGYTF. The CDR3 nucleotides read TGTGCCAGCAGCCAAGATCATAGGCAGACGGGTTCTGGCTACACCTTC.

This chain connects TRBV5-6 to TRBJ1-5; 8 bases are a match to TRBD1. J was trimmed by 4 bases and V by 4 bases; bases with no gene match: 7. Per the germline V gene, CDR1 is SGHDT and CDR2 is YYEEEE. CDR3 length: 15 amino acids. CDR3 amino acids: CASSEQGVGNQPQHF. CDR3 DNA sequence: TGTGCCAGCAGCGAACAGGGGGTCGGTAATCAGCCCCAGCATTTT.

V is TRBV7-9 and J is TRBJ2-5, with 10 nucleotides matching TRBD2. The CDR3 runs 16 residues. Germline CDR1 and CDR2: SEHNR and FQNEAQ (reference sequence). Unmatched junction bases numbered 11, after V lost 5 bases and J lost 5 bases. CDR3 bases: TGTGCCAGCAGCCCCCGACAAGCGGGGGGGCTGGAGACCCAGTACTTC. It translates to CASSPRQAGGLETQYF.